These 14 T cell receptor beta chains came from one sample sequenced in a study of blood T cell repertoires in COVID-19. TCRdb's copy holds only in-frame clones and misses some; the assay was immunoSEQ multiplex PCR. This table has some 150,000 clones, approximately 88% appearing once. The source material was peripheral blood. The receptors stem from a human donor in a cohort sampled during active COVID-19.

The V and J genes are TRBV5-4 and TRBJ2-3; 13 nucleotides agree with TRBD2. This CDR3 has 19 amino acids. The germline CDR1 and CDR2 sequences are SGHNT and YYREEE (reference sequence). Germline trimming cut 4 bases from V and 3 bases from J; bases unmatched to any gene: 14. CDR3 coding DNA: TGTGCCAGCAGCAAAGGACTAGCGGGAGTAGGAGGAGGGACAGATACGCAGTATTTT. This sequence encodes CASSKGLAGVGGGTDTQYF.

The chain uses TRBV9 and TRBJ1-1, with D possibly TRBD1 on 5 matching bases. The germline V and J ends were trimmed by 0 bases and 3 bases, with 9 bases remaining between them. The CDR3 runs 14 residues. Germline CDR1 and CDR2: SGDLS and YYNGEE. The CDR3 DNA reads TGTGCCAGCAGCGTAGTGTTAGGGGACACTGAAGCTTTCTTT. Protein sequence: CASSVVLGDTEAFF.

This sequence joins TRBV6-1 and TRBJ1-2; no firm D call. V lost 1 base, J lost 8 bases, and 17 bases lay in between. Germline assignment: CDR1 MNHNS and CDR2 SASEGT. The CDR3 length is 15 residues. This CDR3 reads CASSEGVVTRGGYTF. CDR3 coding DNA: TGTGCCAGCAGTGAAGGAGTGGTAACCCGGGGAGGCTACACCTTC.

Only one count was recorded for this clone. The chain combines TRBV7-9 with TRBJ2-1, with 16 bases identical to TRBD2. V shed 5 bases and J 3 bases; nucleotides not matched to a gene: 7. Germline CDR1 reads SEHNR; CDR2 reads FQNEAQ (reference sequence). This CDR3 region has 18 residues. In DNA, the CDR3 is TGTGCCAGCAGCCCGGGACTAGCGGGGGGGCCTCGCTACAATGAGCAGTTCTTC. Amino acid sequence: CASSPGLAGGPRYNEQFF.

This chain uses TRBV11-1 with TRBJ1-1; D is possibly TRBD1 (5 bases). CDR3 length equals 15 residues. The V gene lost 3 bases and the J gene lost 1 base, with 12 bases spanning the gap. In germline, CDR1 is SGHAT, CDR2 FQDESV (reference sequence). The CDR3 loop is CASSFALQGNTEAFF. The CDR3 DNA is TGTGCCAGCAGCTTTGCCCTCCAGGGGAACACTGAAGCTTTCTTT. The complete variable domain, with remaining parts taken from reference TRBV11-1 and TRBJ1-1, reads EAEVAQSPRYKITEKSQAVAFWCDPISGHATLYWYRQILGQGPELLVQFQDESVVDDSQLPKDRFSAERLKGVDSTLKIQPAELGDSAMYLCASSFALQGNTEAFFGQGTRLTVV.

Of note for this clone: One junction end disagrees with the germline gene, perhaps due to a read error. The chain employs TRBV28 and TRBJ1-2; D possibly corresponds to TRBD1 (5 bases). CDR3 length: 13 amino acids. The germline gives CDR1 MDHEN, CDR2 SYDVKM. CDR3 sequence: CASSSETEWGPLF. In DNA, the CDR3 is TGTGCCAGCAGTTCGGAGACAGAGTGGGGCCCCCTCTTC.

The chain recombines TRBV11-2 with TRBJ2-2, with 9 bases matching TRBD1. Per the germline V gene, CDR1 is SGHAT and CDR2 is FQNNGV. The CDR3 loop spans 16 amino acids. V shed 6 bases and J 7 bases; nucleotides not matched to a gene: 12. The CDR3 sequence: CASSPFLGQGDGELFF. The CDR3 DNA follows: TGTGCCAGCAGTCCCTTCTTGGGACAGGGAGACGGGGAGCTGTTTTTT.

The V gene is TRBV2, the J gene TRBJ1-2; 7 bases align to TRBD1. The germline V gene has CDR1 SNHLY and CDR2 FYNNEI. V shed 8 bases, J shed 4 bases, and the junction held 7 bases outside the gene matches. The CDR3 has 13 amino acids. This chain's CDR3 is CASRDSEPYGYTF. The DNA for the CDR3 is TGTGCCAGCCGGGACAGCGAACCCTATGGCTACACCTTC.

The rearrangement uses TRBV7-9 and TRBJ1-1; 7 bases are a match to TRBD1. Germline V CDR1 and CDR2: SEHNR, FQNEAQ (reference sequence). With 6 bases clipped from V and 3 bases from J, the junction kept 7 bases outside the gene matches. The length of the CDR3 is 14 residues. The CDR3 loop is CASRAGTVHTEAFF. The CDR3, as DNA: TGTGCCAGCAGGGCGGGGACAGTACACACTGAAGCTTTCTTT.

The chain is built from TRBV5-1 and TRBJ2-3; 8 bases agree with TRBD2. With V trimmed by 4 bases and J by 0 bases, 10 bases remained unmatched. Germline V gene data show CDR1 as SGHRS and CDR2 as YFSETQ. The CDR3 has 17 residues. CDR3 region: CASSGLAGRGSTDTQYF. The CDR3 coding sequence is TGCGCCAGCAGCGGATTAGCGGGGCGGGGGAGCACAGATACGCAGTATTTT.

This rearrangement joins TRBV11-2 to TRBJ2-5; no clear D gene. CDR3 size: 14 residues. The V end lost 5 bases, the J end lost 1 base, and 11 bases lay between the germline ends. Germline values: CDR1 SGHAT, CDR2 FQNNGV. The CDR3 region is CASSQASAQETQYF. The CDR3 DNA is TGTGCCAGCAGCCAAGCTAGTGCCCAAGAGACCCAGTACTTC.

The chain couples TRBV3-1 (or the pseudogene TRBV3-2) to TRBJ1-6; D is undetermined. The V gene lost 3 bases and the J gene lost 7 bases, with 13 bases spanning the gap. Germline CDR1 and CDR2: LGHDT and YNNKEL (reference sequence). The CDR3 extends over 15 amino acids. DNA for the CDR3: TGTGCCAGCAGCCAGGAACAGTTCCTCAATTCACCCCTCCACTTT. This translates into CASSQEQFLNSPLHF.

V gene TRBV5-4 combines with J gene TRBJ2-5, with 7 bases that match TRBD2. Looked up from germline, CDR1 is SGHNT and CDR2 is YYREEE (reference sequence). This CDR3 has 13 amino acids. Trimming removed 4 bases from V and 5 bases from J; junction bases left unmatched: 5. CDR3 amino acids: CASSRDYSETQYF. The CDR3 region has the DNA TGTGCCAGCAGCCGGGACTACAGCGAGACCCAGTACTTC.

The rearrangement links TRBV7-9 to TRBJ2-2; the match to TRBD1 covers 8 bases. The germline V gene has CDR1 SEHNR and CDR2 FQNEAQ (reference sequence). This CDR3 comprises 14 residues. The junction had 4 bases not matched to a gene; V was cut back by 4 bases and J by 6 bases. The CDR3 region is CASSSTGDPGELFF. The CDR3 nucleotides read TGTGCCAGCAGCTCGACAGGGGATCCCGGGGAGCTGTTTTTT.